Described below is a single TCR beta chain sequence and its context. Its antigen is unknown. Base qualities are not at hand, and no much larger clone is one base apart. V loses 6 bases, J loses 6 bases, and the germline ends lie 11 bases apart. The CDR3 goes from the cysteine to the phenylalanine over 12 residues. The retained sequence is limited to the CDR3, 36 bases, with the frame set at the first base. The germline V gene provides CDR1 MDHEN and CDR2 SYDVKM. The donors were healthy, HIV-negative adults with no recently reported acute infections or vaccinations. Every donor was a Caucasian adult living in Nashville, Tennessee, USA. CD4+ T cells were enriched by magnetic negative selection; naive cells were then positively selected on CD45RA, and the negative fraction formed the memory subset. After blood collection by leukapheresis, PBMCs were isolated using Ficoll-Histopaque density gradient centrifugation and then cryopreserved in the vapor phase of liquid nitrogen. Analytical flow cytometry was used to check the purity and quantity of every magnetically sorted T cell population. Each sorted fraction had its genomic DNA isolated and then quantified by UV absorbance on a Nanodrop 2000c.

This sample stems from a study of shared clonotypes between healthy human individuals (dated by TCRdb to the early 2020s). With regard to the full study: Three men and a couple of women, aged 18 to 49 years, made up the cohort. To estimate repertoire size and how much clonotypes are shared between individuals, the study performed deep sequencing of blood TCR repertoires from a handful of healthy adults. Per donor, leukapheresis produced somewhere between about 0.94 and 9 billion PBMCs. Different laboratories and diverse techniques were used to prepare libraries and sequence TCR repertoires, to increase sequencing depth and limit assay-specific biases. Per donor, three plates each were used for CD4 naive and CD4 memory, two for CD8 naive, and one for CD8 memory. Broader findings and caveats from the paper: Compared with non-shared clonotypes, clonotypes shared by all four sorted-subset donors had higher generation probabilities. Even with the large sequencing depth, rarefaction of the sorted-subset datasets indicated that sequencing was incomplete. Sampling was restricted to blood, and TCR repertoires in tissues likely differ from the TCR repertoires found in blood. Approximately 5% of naive CD4, 3.5% of naive CD8, 2% to 2.5% of memory CD4, and 0.35% to 0.4% of memory CD8 clonotypes were shared across several donors. Because the study included a small number of donors, the genetic and exposure-history diversity represented was limited. Naive subsets generally had larger estimated clonotype richness than memory subsets did. Pairwise subsampling indicated that sequencing depth was expected to affect the degree of clonotype sharing among donors.

Using the deep immunoSEQ assay, multiplex PCR amplified TCR CDR3 regions from genomic DNA. Extracted genomic DNA from each cell subset was spread evenly across all wells of several immunoSEQ 96-well plates, with each plate serving as a replicate. For sorted subsets, roughly 190 ng of genomic DNA, equivalent to 25,000 to 35,000 T cell genomes, went into each replicate PCR. Purified libraries were measured with a Qubit 3.0 fluorometer, size-checked on a Bioanalyzer 2100, and measured again with the KAPA Library Quantification kit. A separate single-read 150-cycle Illumina NextSeq 550 flow cell was used to sequence each immunoSEQ 96-well plate. As for the original processing: Because only junctional sequences without quality scores were contained in the immunoSEQ output, filtering matching that applied to full-length reads could not be performed. To assign V/J genes and CDR3, sequences were annotated against IMGT germline references using PyIR, a Python wrapper for IgBLAST v1.9. Any read was removed if the V/J assignment was weak (E-value above 1e-6), the CDR3 was missing, or the read contained stop codons, out-of-frame junctions, or ambiguous translated residues. V3J clonotypes were defined as sequences sharing an identical inferred V gene, J gene, and CDR3 amino acid sequence. Percentage overlap between repertoires was calculated by dividing the number of shared unique clonotypes by the size of the smaller repertoire. Repertoire richness was assessed with RTK rarefaction, the Chao1 estimator, and Recon v2.1 estimates of unobserved clonotypes. For all TCRbeta clonotypes obtained by the gDNA method from a few donors, generation probabilities were computed with OLGA. TCRdb re-hosts the immuneACCESS table, in-frame sequences only. Its copies lack some clones; in the studies checked, an unresolved V gene accounts for under half of them, and the cause for the rest is not known. V and J calls and clone size are as listed in that table; D and trimming were resolved from the DNA. In this sample the table shows 2.3 million or so clones, approximately 93% of which occur a single time. The ten largest clonotypes hold 0.39% of the sample.

The source is a man in his late teens or twenties in good health. Some clones in this sample may be carry-over from other donors' samples. Recombination joined TRBV28 with TRBJ1-2; the D gene is possibly TRBD1, with 6 bases matching. The sample comprised naive CD4+ T cells from PBMCs. The sample's cell subset or site label is to be understood as: CD45RA+ positively selected. The CDR3 reads as follows: CASSLQGNGYTF. The sequenced DNA is TGTGCCAGCAGCTTACAGGGAAATGGCTACACCTTC.